The 8 T cell receptor beta chains given below trace back to one sample, sequenced in a study of shared clonotypes between healthy human individuals. The table came from immunoSEQ multiplex PCR; TCRdb's copy has only in-frame clones and leaves some out. The profile covers under 1,100,000 clones, with more than 60% appearing a single time and approximately 1.5% taken by the ten largest. The specimen was memory CD4+ T cells sorted from blood. Subset meaning: CD45RA-negative fraction. The receptors stem from a young man in good health.

This clone has only one observation. The CDR3 is CASRETGSGGYTF. In DNA form, the CDR3 reads TGTGCCAGCAGAGAAACAGGGTCTGGCGGCTACACCTTC. The V and J genes are TRBV6-1 and TRBJ1-2, with D maybe TRBD1 (6 bases). The V gene lost 6 bases and the J gene lost 8 bases, with 16 bases spanning the gap. CDR3 size: 13 residues. Germline V gene data show CDR1 as MNHNS and CDR2 as SASEGT.

The J gene is TRBJ2-5, the V gene TRBV5-6; D is unclear. Germline CDR1 reads SGHDT; CDR2 reads YYEEEE. The CDR3 totals 13 residues. Trimming removed 2 bases at V and 0 bases at J, with 5 bases between. CDR3 region: CASSFRYQETQYF. DNA for the CDR3: TGTGCCAGCAGCTTCAGATACCAAGAGACCCAGTACTTC.

This clone occurred a few times. The genes are TRBV5-1 and TRBJ1-1; a weak D match, TRBD1 (5 bases). The CDR3 sequence is 14 residues long. The ends were cut back, 2 bases at V and 6 bases at J, with 14 bases in the middle. Germline CDR1 is SGHRS and CDR2 is YFSETQ. CDR3 sequence (DNA): TGCGCCAGCAGCTTTGTCGGGGGTTCCGCTGAAGCTTTCTTT. Encoded protein: CASSFVGGSAEAFF. Together with reference TRBV5-1 and TRBJ1-1, the CDR3 gives the full variable domain: KAGVTQTPRYLIKTRGQQVTLSCSPISGHRSVSWYQQTPGQGLQFLFEYFSETQRNKGNFPGRFSGRQFSNSRSEMNVSTLELGDSALYLCASSFVGGSAEAFFGQGTRLTVV.

As for this clone: Other nucleotide sequences in the sample specify the same CDR3. V gene TRBV18 combines with J gene TRBJ2-2; unclear D gene. CDR1 is KGHSH and CDR2 is LQKENI in the germline V gene. Between the trimmed V and J ends, which lost 1 base and 3 bases, there was a span of 3 bases. The CDR3 has 13 residues. The CDR3, as DNA: TGTGCCAGCTCACCACGGGACACCGGGGAGCTGTTTTTT. It specifies CASSPRDTGELFF.

The genes are TRBV7-7 and TRBJ1-2; D remains unclear. Germline CDR1 SSHAT, CDR2 FNYEAQ (reference sequence). The CDR3 runs to 12 residues. CDR3 sequence reads: CASEWVGCGYTF. As DNA, the CDR3 is TGTGCTAGCGAGTGGGTCGGGTGTGGCTACACCTTC. Using reference TRBV7-7 and TRBJ1-2 for the parts outside the CDR3, the full variable domain is GAGVSQSPRYKVTKRGQDVTLRCDPISSHATLYWYQQALGQGPEFLTYFNYEAQPDKSGLPSDRFSAERPEGSISTLTIQRTEQRDSAMYRCASEWVGCGYTFGSGTRLTVV.

The chain recombines TRBV6-1 with TRBJ2-7; unclear D gene. Trimming removed 7 bases at V and 2 bases at J, with 15 bases between. Germline V gene lookup returns CDR1 MNHNS and CDR2 SASEGT. There are 14 residues in the CDR3. The CDR3 sequence is CASINKGIAYEQYF. CDR3 in DNA: TGTGCCAGCATAAATAAGGGCATCGCCTACGAGCAGTACTTC.

J is TRBJ2-3 and V is TRBV2; 8 bases agree with TRBD2. The CDR3 extends over 16 amino acids. CDR1 SNHLY and CDR2 FYNNEI come from the germline V gene. Trimming cost V 5 bases and J 2 bases; bases outside gene matches: 9. In nucleotides, the CDR3 is TGTGCCAGCAGTATTCTTGCGGGGGGATCCACAGATACGCAGTATTTT. Protein sequence: CASSILAGGSTDTQYF.

The chain has TRBV9 and TRBJ2-2, with 10 bases matching TRBD2. The CDR3 has 19 residues. Per the germline V gene, CDR1 is SGDLS and CDR2 is YYNGEE. With 2 bases clipped from V and 5 bases from J, the junction kept 15 bases outside the gene matches. CDR3 nucleotides: TGTGCCAGCAGCGTGCGGGGGTTTCGGACTAGCGGAGGGACCGGGGAGCTGTTTTTT. Translating gives CASSVRGFRTSGGTGELFF.